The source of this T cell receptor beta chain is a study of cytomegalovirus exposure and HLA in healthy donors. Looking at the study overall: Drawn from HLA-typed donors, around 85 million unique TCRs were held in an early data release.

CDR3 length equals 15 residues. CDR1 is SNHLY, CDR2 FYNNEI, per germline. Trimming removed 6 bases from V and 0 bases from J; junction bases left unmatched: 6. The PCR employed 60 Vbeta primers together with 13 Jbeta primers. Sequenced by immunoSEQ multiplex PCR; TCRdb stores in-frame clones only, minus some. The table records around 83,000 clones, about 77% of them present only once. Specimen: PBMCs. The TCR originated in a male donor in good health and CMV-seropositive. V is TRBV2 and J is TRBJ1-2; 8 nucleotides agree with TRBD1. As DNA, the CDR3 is TGTGCCAGCAGCCGACAGGGGACGGCTAACTATGGCTACACCTTC. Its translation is CASSRQGTANYGYTF.